This TCR beta chain stems from a study of T cell responses to AZD1222 COVID-19 vaccine. V dropped 9 bases and J dropped 0 bases, with 7 bases sitting between them. This CDR3 is 13 amino acids long. Germline-derived CDR1 and CDR2 are KGHDR and SFDVKD. Whether given at about 4 or about 12 weeks, second doses were pooled. Study-level results: Only five or six AZD1222 recipients were seropositive at baseline. The study found Spike-specific TCR breadth and depth rose after two AZD1222 doses.

Produced via immunoSEQ multiplex PCR; TCRdb's table is partial and in-frame only. The sample has some 88,000 clones, less than 95% seen once. Regarding this clone: Its antigen is not identified.

The sample consisted of peripheral blood, taken 28 days after the second AZD1222 dose. The receptor comes from an adult who received the AZD1222 COVID-19 vaccine. The chain has TRBV24-1 and TRBJ2-2; no definite D call. This CDR3 is CATQSANTGELFF. CDR3 sequence (DNA): TGTGCCACCCAAAGCGCGAACACCGGGGAGCTGTTTTTT.